Listed below are T cell receptor beta chains from one sample, sequenced in a study of beta chain features in type 1 diabetes. Method: immunoSEQ multiplex PCR; TCRdb's copy keeps in-frame clones and lacks some. The sample records roughly 150,000 clones, 8.5% to 14% being singletons. The material sequenced was central memory CD4+ T cells from blood. These receptors all come from a young man in good health. The CDR3 runs from the conserved cysteine through the conserved F or W. A D gene is named only where the DNA matches it firmly. Clone size is given for some rows only: seen once, a few or many times, or a class if the clone is expanded.

v_gene	abundance	d_gene	j_gene	CDR3nt	CDR3aa
TRBV7-2	few	TRBD2	TRBJ2-4	TGTGCCAGCAGCTTAGGAGGGACTAGCCCCTCCAAAAACATTCAGTACTTC	CASSLGGTSPSKNIQYF
TRBV15	NA	NA	TRBJ2-1	TGTGCCACCAGCAGAGATACCGGGGGCAATGAGCAGTTCTTC	CATSRDTGGNEQFF
TRBV19	NA	TRBD1	TRBJ1-2	TGTGCCAGTAGTTCCTACCGGGACAGGGTTTATGGCTACACCTTC	CASSSYRDRVYGYTF
TRBV5-1	NA	TRBD1	TRBJ2-5	TGCGCCAGCAGCTTCTCCGGACAGGGGGAGACCCAGTACTTC	CASSFSGQGETQYF
TRBV9	many	TRBD2	TRBJ2-1	TGTGCCAGCAGCGTAGCTCCGGGGGGTAGAAACAATGAGCAGTTCTTC	CASSVAPGGRNNEQFF
TRBV11-2	NA	NA	TRBJ2-3	TGTGCCAGCAGCCCTGACATCGCAGATACGCAGTATTTT	CASSPDIADTQYF
TRBV4-2	few	TRBD1	TRBJ1-5	TGTGCCAGCAGCCAGTCGGGACAGGGGGGCGATCAGCCCCAGCATTTT	CASSQSGQGGDQPQHF
TRBV7-2	few	NA	TRBJ2-6	TGTGCCAGCAGCGACACCTCTGGGGCCAACGTCCTGACTTTC	CASSDTSGANVLTF
TRBV14	few	NA	TRBJ2-1	TGTGCCAGCAGCCAAGAACACAATGAGCAGTTCTTC	CASSQEHNEQFF
TRBV18	few	TRBD2	TRBJ2-7	TGTGCCAGCTCACCGGAGGGGTGGATAGCGGGAGGCTACGAGCAGTACTTC	CASSPEGWIAGGYEQYF
TRBV15	few	TRBD1	TRBJ2-1	TGTGCCACCAGCAAGGGACAGGGGTTTGATGAGCAGTTCTTC	CATSKGQGFDEQFF
TRBV14	NA	TRBD1	TRBJ2-7	TGTGCCAGCAGCCATGGGGACAGGGATGGGAACGAGCAGTACTTC	CASSHGDRDGNEQYF
TRBV7-9	many	NA	TRBJ1-1	TGTGCCAGCAGCTTAGGACCCTCGCAGGGCCCGAACACTGAAGCTTTCTTT	CASSLGPSQGPNTEAFF
TRBV6-6	NA	NA	TRBJ2-3	TGTGCCAGCAGTGGAGGAGGGCGCCCCACAGATACGCAGTATTTT	CASSGGGRPTDTQYF
TRBV7-3	NA	NA	TRBJ2-2	TGTGCCAGCAGCTCTGATACCGGGGAGCTGTTTTTT	CASSSDTGELFF
TRBV7-2	many	NA	TRBJ1-5	TGTGCCAGCAGCTTAGATCGGGGTGGCAATCAGCCCCAGCATTTT	CASSLDRGGNQPQHF
TRBV6-6	NA	NA	TRBJ2-5	TGTGCCAGCAGTGGAAAGACCCAGTACTTC	CASSGKTQYF
TRBV7-2	NA	TRBD2	TRBJ2-1	TGTGCCAGCAGCTTAAGGCGAGCGGGAGCTAACAATGAGCAGTTCTTC	CASSLRRAGANNEQFF
TRBV29-1	NA	NA	TRBJ1-1	TGCAGCGTTGAGTATCGGGCAAACACTGAAGCTTTCTTT	CSVEYRANTEAFF
TRBV13	NA	NA	TRBJ1-1	TGTGCCAGCAGGCGTACGGGAAACACTGAAGCTTTCTTT	CASRRTGNTEAFF
TRBV6-6	NA	NA	TRBJ2-4	TGTGCCTCCAGAGGCGAAGTTCAGTACTTC	CASRGEVQYF
TRBV11-2	few	NA	TRBJ1-1	TGTGCCAGCAGCTCTGACGTTAACACTGAAGCTTTCTTT	CASSSDVNTEAFF